A selection of T cell receptor beta chains follows, all from one sample in a study of blood T cells in healthy people across ages. TCRdb re-called the 5' RACE reads through MiXCR, storing one row per CDR3 protein. The sample consists of 980,000 or so distinct CDR3 sequences, under 50% of them appearing once. Source material: blood. The receptors originated from a man aged 30 to 45 in good health. The CDR3 runs from the conserved cysteine through the conserved F or W. D genes are given only for firm matches. Part of the rows lack a size; the others show once, few, many or a class for expanded clones.

>-|TRBV9|few|TRBJ2-1
TGTGCCAGCAGCGATCTCGAGGAGGGCGCACACAATGAGCAGTTCTTC
CASSDLEEGAHNEQFF
>TRBD2|TRBV7-2|few|TRBJ2-3
TGTGCCAGCAGCTTAGACATGGTAGCGGGGGGTAGCACAGATACGCAGTATTTT
CASSLDMVAGGSTDTQYF
>-|TRBV20-1|few|TRBJ2-3
TGCAGTGCTAGACCCTCGGGCACACACACAGATACGCAGTATTTT
CSARPSGTHTDTQYF
>TRBD1|TRBV2|-|TRBJ2-7
TGTGCCAGCAGCAGGACAGGGATGACCTACGAGCAGTACTTC
CASSRTGMTYEQYF
>-|TRBV4-1|-|TRBJ1-1
TGCGCCAGCAGCCAAGCGGCCAGGGTAAACACTGAAGCTTTCTTT
CASSQAARVNTEAFF
>-|TRBV5-6|-|TRBJ2-7
TGTGCCAGCAGCTCTCCGGGCCGTAGGGAGTACTTC
CASSSPGRREYF
>-|TRBV28|-|TRBJ1-4
TGTGCCAGCAGTTTGGGAGGCGGGGGTGGTGAAAAACCGTTTTTT
CASSLGGGGGEKPFF
>-|TRBV6-2/TRBV6-3|-|TRBJ2-3
TGTGCCAGCAGTTACAGTAGTCGCGGGGTCAGCACAGATACGCAGTATTTT
CASSYSSRGVSTDTQYF
>TRBD1|TRBV6-6|-|TRBJ2-2
TGTGCCAGCAGCCCTACTCAGGGACAGGGCGGGGAGCTGTTTTTT
CASSPTQGQGGELFF
>TRBD2|TRBV4-1|many|TRBJ2-7
TGCGCCAGCAGCCAAGTAGCGGGGGGAAGCTACGAGCAGTACTTC
CASSQVAGGSYEQYF